The clone carrying this T cell receptor beta chain was seen once. The entry originates in a study of blood T cell repertoires in COVID-19. Only in-frame clones appear in the TCRdb table, and some are missing; sequencing was by immunoSEQ multiplex PCR. The sample has over 90,000 clones; approximately 84% are singletons. There are 14 residues in the CDR3. J was trimmed by 10 bases and V by 1 base; bases with no gene match: 8. The germline CDR1 and CDR2 sequences are SGHRS and YFSETQ. The chain links TRBV5-1 to TRBJ1-2; 9 nucleotides line up with TRBD1. What was sequenced was peripheral blood. This receptor was identified in a man aged 55 to 70 with acute or convalescent COVID-19. CDR3 in DNA: TGCGCCAGCAGCTTGAAGGGGACAGGGTCCGTCTACACCTTC. As protein: CASSLKGTGSVYTF.